The rows below give T cell receptor beta chains drawn from one sample of a study of cytomegalovirus exposure and HLA in healthy donors. Libraries were prepared by immunoSEQ multiplex PCR; TCRdb keeps only in-frame clonotypes and omits some of them. The sample consists of 85,000 to 110,000 clones, around 79% of them appearing once. What was sequenced was PBMCs. The source is a man between 45 and 60 years old in good health and CMV-seropositive. Each CDR3 is given with its conserved first and last residue.

j_gene	v_gene	CDR3aa
TRBJ2-3	TRBV9	CASSVGASGSTDTQYF
TRBJ1-1	TRBV2	CASMTEANTEAFF
TRBJ1-5	TRBV4-2	CASSQESGGGQPQHF
TRBJ2-3	TRBV6-4	CASSVTSGSLDTQYF
TRBJ2-7	TRBV7-9	CSSSPPNYEQYF
TRBJ1-5	TRBV19	CASSIFSGNQPQHF
TRBJ2-1	TRBV30	CAWTAPRYSPEQFF
TRBJ2-5	TRBV27	CASRGTGRETQYF
TRBJ2-7	TRBV6-1	CASRVGQGSRYEQYF
TRBJ2-7	TRBV11-2	CASTPSSSPNYEQYF
TRBJ2-7	TRBV28	CASPPRDRGSMESYEQYF
TRBJ2-7	TRBV30	CAWSPSGRIHEQYF
TRBJ2-7	TRBV4-3	CASSQAHQGFVPPEQYF
TRBJ1-4	TRBV27	CASSRQGVMSDNEKLFF
TRBJ2-7	TRBV6-6	CASSLLTAEQYF
TRBJ1-1	TRBV6-5	CASSYSTGPTEAFF
TRBJ1-5	TRBV2	CASSETGTGYQPQHF
TRBJ2-5	TRBV5-1	CASSRRGREVRETQYF
TRBJ1-1	TRBV7-6	CASSPGQAKLNTEAFF
TRBJ2-7	TRBV28	CASTPGRGYLGASSYEQYF
TRBJ2-3	TRBV2	CASSRGLAADTQYF
TRBJ2-1	TRBV19	CASIVAVGGEQFF
TRBJ1-5	TRBV19	CASSISRDQPQHF
TRBJ2-7	TRBV13	CASSPTLLAGVYEQYF
TRBJ2-1	TRBV19	CASSKNQGRYYNEQFF
TRBJ2-1	TRBV5-1	CASSLGALSVAYNEQFF
TRBJ2-1	TRBV7-6	CASSGPTSVDEQFF
TRBJ2-3	TRBV9	CASSALQGADTQYF
TRBJ2-2	TRBV30	CAWSVTGAGELFF
TRBJ1-5	TRBV10-3	CAIRQAVDQPQHF
TRBJ2-3	TRBV7-9	CSSSSYSGRGADTQYF
TRBJ2-5	TRBV27	CASSLSRQLRGETQYF
TRBJ1-1	TRBV6-6	CASPSLPTANTEAFF
TRBJ2-1	TRBV4-3	CASSQDFRGNEQFF
TRBJ2-2	TRBV27	CASSKAGTAFGLNTGELFF
TRBJ2-7	TRBV7-9	CSSSLTSYEQYF
TRBJ1-1	TRBV6-1	CASSKPGGRTEAFF
TRBJ2-7	TRBV19	CASSILAGRYEQYF
TRBJ2-5	TRBV6-5	CASTGTIIKTQYF
TRBJ2-5	TRBV30	CAWRAALKETQYF
TRBJ2-1	TRBV7-9	CSSSSGLAGAYNEQFF
TRBJ1-5	TRBV30	CAWGLGSNQPQHF
-	TRBV5-1	CASSTHGTSIVYEQYF
TRBJ2-7	TRBV4-2	CASSQVDGSSYEQYF
TRBJ2-7	TRBV7-2	CASSLYSYEQYF
TRBJ2-2	TRBV7-9	CASSLSSGRTGELFF
TRBJ2-2	TRBV7-9	CASRSSEERTGELFF
TRBJ2-7	TRBV28	CASRLSLAEYYEQCF
TRBJ2-3	TRBV6-4	CASSDQGDTQYF
TRBJ2-7	TRBV11-1	CASSPQDRRYEQYF
TRBJ2-7	TRBV7-9	CASSDRGGSYEQYF
TRBJ2-6	TRBV11-3	CASSPPGLSGANVLTF
TRBJ2-2	TRBV28	CASSLLLAGGKGLFF